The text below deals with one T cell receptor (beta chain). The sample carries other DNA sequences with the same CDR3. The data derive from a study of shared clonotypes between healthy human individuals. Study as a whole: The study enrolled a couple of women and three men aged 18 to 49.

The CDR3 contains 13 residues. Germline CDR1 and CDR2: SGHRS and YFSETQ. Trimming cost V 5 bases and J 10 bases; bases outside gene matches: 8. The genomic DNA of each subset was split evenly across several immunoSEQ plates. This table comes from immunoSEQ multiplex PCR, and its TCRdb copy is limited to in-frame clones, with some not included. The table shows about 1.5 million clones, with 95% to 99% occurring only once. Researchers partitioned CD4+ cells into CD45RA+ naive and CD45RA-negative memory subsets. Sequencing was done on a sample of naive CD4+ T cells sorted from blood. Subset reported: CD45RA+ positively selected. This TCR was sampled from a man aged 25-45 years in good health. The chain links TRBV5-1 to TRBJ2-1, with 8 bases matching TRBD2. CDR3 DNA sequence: TGCGCCAGCAGTCCCAGCCTAGCGGGCGAGCAGTTCTTC. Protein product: CASSPSLAGEQFF.